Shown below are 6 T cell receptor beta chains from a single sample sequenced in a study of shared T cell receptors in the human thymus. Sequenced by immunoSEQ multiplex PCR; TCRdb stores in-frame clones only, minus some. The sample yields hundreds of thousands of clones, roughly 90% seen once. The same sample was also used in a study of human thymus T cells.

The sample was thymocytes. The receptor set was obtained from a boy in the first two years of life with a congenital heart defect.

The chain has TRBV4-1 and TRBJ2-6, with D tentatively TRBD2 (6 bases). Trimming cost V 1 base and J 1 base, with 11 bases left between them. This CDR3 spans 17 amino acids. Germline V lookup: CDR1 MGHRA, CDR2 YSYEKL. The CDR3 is CASSQGMTSSGANVLTF. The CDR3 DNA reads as TGCGCCAGCAGCCAAGGGATGACTAGTTCTGGGGCCAACGTCCTGACTTTC.

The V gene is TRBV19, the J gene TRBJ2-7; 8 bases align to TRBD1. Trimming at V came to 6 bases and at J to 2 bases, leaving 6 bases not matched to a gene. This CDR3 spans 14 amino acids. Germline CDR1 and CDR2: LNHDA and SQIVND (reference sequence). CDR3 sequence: CASRRDRGTYEQYF. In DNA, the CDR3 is TGTGCCAGTAGACGTGACAGGGGCACCTACGAGCAGTACTTC.

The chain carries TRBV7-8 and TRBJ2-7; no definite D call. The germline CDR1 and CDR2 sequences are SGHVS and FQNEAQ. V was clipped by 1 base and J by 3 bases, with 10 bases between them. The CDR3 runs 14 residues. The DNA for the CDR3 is TGTGCCAGCAGCTTAGAGACTCCCCTCTACGAGCAGTACTTC. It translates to CASSLETPLYEQYF. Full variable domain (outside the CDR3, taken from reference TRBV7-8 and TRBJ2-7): GAGVSQSPRYKVAKRGQDVALRCDPISGHVSLFWYQQALGQGPEFLTYFQNEAQLDKSGLPSDRFFAERPEGSVSTLKIQRTQQEDSAVYLCASSLETPLYEQYFGPGTRLTVT.

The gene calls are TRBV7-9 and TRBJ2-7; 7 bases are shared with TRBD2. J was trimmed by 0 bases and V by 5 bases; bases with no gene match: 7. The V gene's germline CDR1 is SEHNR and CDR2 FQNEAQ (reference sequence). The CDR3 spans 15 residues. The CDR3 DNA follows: TGTGCCAGCAGCCGCCAGCGGGAAAGCTCCTACGAGCAGTACTTC. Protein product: CASSRQRESSYEQYF.

The CDR3: CASSLYQGKETQYF. CDR3 DNA sequence: TGCGCCAGCAGCTTATACCAGGGAAAAGAGACCCAGTACTTC. The chain is built from TRBV5-1 and TRBJ2-5; tentatively, D is TRBD1 (5 bases). The V end lost 2 bases, the J end lost 3 bases, and 11 bases lay between the germline ends. Germline V gene lookup returns CDR1 SGHRS and CDR2 YFSETQ. The CDR3 extends over 14 amino acids.

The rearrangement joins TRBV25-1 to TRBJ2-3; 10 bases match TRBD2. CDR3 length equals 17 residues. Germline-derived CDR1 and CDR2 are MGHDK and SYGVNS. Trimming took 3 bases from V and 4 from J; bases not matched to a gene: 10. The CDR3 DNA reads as TGTGCCAGCAGTGATAAACCTAGCGGGAGAAGCCCAGATACGCAGTATTTT. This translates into CASSDKPSGRSPDTQYF.